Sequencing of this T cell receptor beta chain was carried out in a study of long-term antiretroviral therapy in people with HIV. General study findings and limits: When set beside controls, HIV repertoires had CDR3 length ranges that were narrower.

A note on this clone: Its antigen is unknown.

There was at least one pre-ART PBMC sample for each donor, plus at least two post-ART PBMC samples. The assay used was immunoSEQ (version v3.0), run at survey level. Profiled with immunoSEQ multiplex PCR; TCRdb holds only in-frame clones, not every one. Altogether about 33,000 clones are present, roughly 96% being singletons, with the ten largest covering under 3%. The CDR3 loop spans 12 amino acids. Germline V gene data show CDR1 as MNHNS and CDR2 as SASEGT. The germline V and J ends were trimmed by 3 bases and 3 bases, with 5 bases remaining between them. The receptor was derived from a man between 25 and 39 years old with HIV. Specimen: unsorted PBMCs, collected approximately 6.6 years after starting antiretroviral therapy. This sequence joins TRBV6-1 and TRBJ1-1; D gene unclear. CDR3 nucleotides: TGTGCCAGCAGTGAGGTGGACACTGAAGCTTTCTTT. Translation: CASSEVDTEAFF.